This is a list of T cell receptor beta chains from one sample in a study of cytomegalovirus exposure and HLA in healthy donors. The method was immunoSEQ multiplex PCR; TCRdb's version includes in-frame clones alone and lacks a portion of them. The sample shows about 160,000 clones, 60% to 80% of them seen only once. Sequencing was done on a sample of PBMCs. The source is a woman in her 30s in good health and CMV-seronegative. Both conserved end residues are part of each CDR3. A D gene is named only where the DNA matches it firmly. Some rows mark clone size as missing; the rest say once, few, many or name a class of expanded clone.

D gene,clone size,V gene,J gene,CDR3 protein,CDR3 DNA
-,-,TRBV25-1,TRBJ1-6,CASSVPGLGSPLHF,TGTGCCAGCAGTGTTCCAGGCTTGGGCTCACCCCTCCACTTT
TRBD1,-,TRBV5-1,TRBJ1-4,CASSPDRATNEKLFF,TGCGCCAGCAGCCCTGACAGGGCCACTAATGAAAAACTGTTTTTT
-,-,TRBV6-5,TRBJ2-7,CASRAVPVYEQYF,TGTGCCAGCAGGGCCGTCCCCGTCTACGAGCAGTACTTC
TRBD2,few,TRBV7-3,TRBJ2-5,CASSRGGSETQYF,TGTGCCAGCAGCCGGGGAGGGAGTGAGACCCAGTACTTC
-,-,TRBV2,TRBJ1-1,CASTPDRNTEAFF,TGTGCCAGCACTCCGGACAGGAACACTGAAGCTTTCTTT
TRBD2,-,TRBV13,TRBJ2-3,CASSLMAGGTDTQYF,TGTGCCAGCAGCTTAATGGCGGGGGGCACAGATACGCAGTATTTT
-,-,TRBV18,TRBJ2-6,CASSQPTGYSGANVLTF,TGTGCCAGCTCACAACCGACAGGCTACTCTGGGGCCAACGTCCTGACTTTC
-,-,TRBV2,TRBJ2-7,CASTVEGGYEQYF,TGTGCCAGCACTGTGGAAGGAGGTTACGAGCAGTACTTC
-,few,TRBV7-3,TRBJ1-1,CASSRSGNTEAFF,TGTGCCAGCAGCCGCTCCGGGAACACTGAAGCTTTCTTT
-,few,TRBV6-1,TRBJ1-2,CASSQARGGYGYTF,TGTGCCAGCTCACAGGCCAGGGGTGGCTATGGCTACACCTTC
-,-,TRBV5-1,TRBJ1-5,CASSLVQGPGNQPQHF,TGCGCCAGCAGCTTGGTACAGGGTCCGGGGAATCAGCCCCAGCATTTT
TRBD1,-,TRBV4-1,TRBJ1-1,CASSQGQVTNTEAFF,TGCGCCAGCAGCCAGGGACAGGTCACGAACACTGAAGCTTTCTTT
TRBD2,-,TRBV5-4,TRBJ2-3,CASSRQTSGGPDTQYF,TGTGCCAGCAGCCGACAGACTAGCGGGGGTCCAGATACGCAGTATTTT
TRBD2,few,TRBV2,TRBJ2-1,CASSAPGGGYYNEQFF,TGTGCCAGCAGCGCCCCTGGGGGGGGATACTACAATGAGCAGTTCTTC
-,-,TRBV7-9,TRBJ1-1,CASSAGNTEAFF,TGTGCCAGCAGCGCGGGCAACACTGAAGCTTTCTTT
-,-,TRBV5-1,TRBJ2-7,CASSIGQPYEQYF,TGCGCCAGCAGCATAGGACAGCCCTACGAGCAGTACTTC